The 16 T cell receptor beta chains below all came from one sample that was sequenced in a study of T cells in Graves' hyperthyroidism and ophthalmopathy. Regions amplified from RNA transcripts were the TCR beta CDR3 regions. HTBI primers drove first-round RT-PCR of the TCR CDR3. TCRdb reprocessed the multiplex PCR reads with MiXCR, giving one entry per CDR3 protein. Of more than 450,000 distinct CDR3 sequences listed, 13% to 15% are singletons. The specimen was blood. The source is a woman in her thirties or forties with Graves' hyperthyroidism.

This clonotype came up many times. V gene TRBV6-5 combines with J gene TRBJ1-5; D remains unclear. Trimming stripped 2 bases from V and 4 bases from J, with 6 bases between. This CDR3 is built from 13 residues. CDR1 and CDR2 from the germline V gene are MNHEY and SVGAGI. The chain's CDR3 is CASSYIRNQPQHF. The CDR3 DNA sequence: TGTGCCAGCAGTTACATTCGGAATCAGCCCCAGCATTTT.

This clonotype was detected many times. The chain carries TRBV11-1 and TRBJ2-3; 9 bases align to TRBD2. The CDR3 covers 16 residues. Losses at the gene ends were 2 bases for V and 3 bases for J; bases not matched to a gene: 6. Germline V lookup: CDR1 SGHAT, CDR2 FQDESV (reference sequence). CDR3 coding DNA: TGTGCCAGCAGCTTACCGCGGACTAGCGAAACAGATACGCAGTATTTT. Protein: CASSLPRTSETDTQYF.

This clonotype came up many times. The rearrangement joins TRBV7-8 to TRBJ1-2; D gene unclear. Trimming cost V 1 base and J 8 bases, with 11 bases left between them. In germline, CDR1 is SGHVS, CDR2 FQNEAQ. The CDR3 is 13 amino acids. The CDR3 bases are TGTGCCAGCAGCTTAGGTGTAGAGGCCGGCTACACCTTC. Its protein product is CASSLGVEAGYTF. The full variable domain, with the rest looked up from reference TRBV7-8 and TRBJ1-2, is GAGVSQSPRYKVAKRGQDVALRCDPISGHVSLFWYQQALGQGPEFLTYFQNEAQLDKSGLPSDRFFAERPEGSVSTLKIQRTQQEDSAVYLCASSLGVEAGYTFGSGTRLTVV.

This clonotype was counted many times. A read error may produce the germline difference seen at one junction end. V gene TRBV20-1 combines with J gene TRBJ1-2; D unclear. The germline CDR1 and CDR2 sequences are DFQATT and SNEGSKA (reference sequence). CDR3 length: 14 residues. CDR3 sequence: CSAGDRQGLAGYTF. CDR3 in DNA: TGCAGTGCTGGAGATCGACAAGGCTTGGCTGGCTACACCTTC.

This clonotype has a count of ten or more. The genes are TRBV12-5 and TRBJ2-3; D unclear. Looked up from germline, CDR1 is LGHNT and CDR2 is FRNRAP. CDR3 size: 17 residues. V was cut by 0 bases and J by 0 bases, with 13 bases left in between. The CDR3 coding sequence is TGTGCTAGTGGTTTGGTACTTTGGGGATCTAGCACAGATACGCAGTATTTT. This translates into CASGLVLWGSSTDTQYF.

The rearrangement joins TRBV9 to TRBJ1-2; maybe TRBD1 (5 bases). CDR1 and CDR2 (germline): SGDLS, YYNGEE. This CDR3 contains 14 residues. V lost 0 bases and J lost 6, with 12 bases in between. CDR3 sequence (DNA): TGTGCCAGCAGCGTAGTCGGGGGACCGGATGGCTACACCTTC. This translates into CASSVVGGPDGYTF.

This clonotype was seen many times. The CDR3 reads CASSRTDTEAFF. Written as DNA, the CDR3 is TGTGCCAGCAGCCGGACCGACACTGAAGCTTTCTTT. The V gene is TRBV9, the J gene TRBJ1-1, with no clear D. Germline V gene lookup returns CDR1 SGDLS and CDR2 YYNGEE. V shed 4 bases and J shed 3 bases, with 7 bases lying between them. This CDR3 spans 12 amino acids.

This clonotype was counted ten times or more. This rearrangement joins TRBV12-3 or TRBV12-4 to TRBJ1-1; 8 nucleotides match TRBD1. Trimming took 6 bases from V and 5 from J; bases not matched to a gene: 5. The CDR3 spans 13 residues. The chain's CDR3 is CASSRGRDTEAFF. CDR3 sequence (DNA): TGTGCCAGCAGCAGGGGGCGAGATACTGAAGCTTTCTTT.

The chain uses TRBV6-1 and TRBJ2-6; 7 nucleotides align to TRBD1. CDR3 length: 14 amino acids. The V segment lost 10 bases and the J segment 0 bases; nucleotides outside the gene matches: 3. Germline CDR1 reads MNHNS; CDR2 reads SASEGT. In nucleotides, the CDR3 is TGTGCCACGACAGGGAGCTCTGGGGCCAACGTCCTGACTTTC. It specifies CATTGSSGANVLTF.

This clonotype was found many times. The chain uses TRBV19 and TRBJ1-1; D might be TRBD1 (5 bases). CDR3 length: 14 amino acids. Trimming took 3 bases from V and 4 from J, leaving 12 bases between them. CDR1 and CDR2 (germline): LNHDA, SQIVND (reference sequence). The CDR3 spells CASSMERGVTEAFF. The DNA for the CDR3 is TGTGCCAGTAGTATGGAGAGGGGAGTCACTGAAGCTTTCTTT. Complete variable domain (other parts from reference TRBV19 and TRBJ1-1): DGGITQSPKYLFRKEGQNVTLSCEQNLNHDAMYWYRQDPGQGLRLIYYSQIVNDFQKGDIAEGYSVSREKKESFPLTVTSAQKNPTAFYLCASSMERGVTEAFFGQGTRLTVV.

This clonotype has ten or more counts. The gene calls are TRBV20-1 and TRBJ2-5, with TRBD1 identical over 7 bases. V dropped 5 bases and J dropped 5; count of bases not matched to a gene: 8. Germline-derived CDR1 and CDR2 are DFQATT and SNEGSKA (reference sequence). The CDR3 contains 13 residues. In DNA, the CDR3 is TGCAGTGCTCCAACAGGGGATCACGAGACCCAGTACTTC. Translated: CSAPTGDHETQYF.

This clonotype was seen many times. The chain has TRBV19 and TRBJ1-1, with D perhaps matching TRBD1 (5 bases). Germline-derived CDR1 and CDR2 are LNHDA and SQIVND (reference sequence). The V end was cut by 6 bases, the J end by 1 base, with 15 bases between. The CDR3 runs to 15 residues. CDR3 coding DNA: TGTGCCAGTAGGCCCCAGCCTACAGGGAACACTGAAGCTTTCTTT. Translated: CASRPQPTGNTEAFF. The full variable domain, rest sourced from reference TRBV19 and TRBJ1-1, is DGGITQSPKYLFRKEGQNVTLSCEQNLNHDAMYWYRQDPGQGLRLIYYSQIVNDFQKGDIAEGYSVSREKKESFPLTVTSAQKNPTAFYLCASRPQPTGNTEAFFGQGTRLTVV.

The chain carries TRBV4-2 and TRBJ2-5, with a tentative D call TRBD2 (6 bases). The germline gives CDR1 LGHNA, CDR2 YNFKEQ. The CDR3 has 16 residues. V shed 1 base and J shed 0 bases, with 12 bases lying between them. The CDR3 here is CASSQAAGQYQETQYF. The CDR3 DNA reads TGTGCCAGCAGCCAAGCAGCGGGCCAGTACCAAGAGACCCAGTACTTC.

The table lists this clonotype with a few counts. The V gene is TRBV9, the J gene TRBJ2-7; 12 positions agree with TRBD2. Per the germline V gene, CDR1 is SGDLS and CDR2 is YYNGEE. The V gene end was trimmed by 4 bases and the J gene end by 3 bases; junction bases not matched to a gene: 5. CDR3 length: 15 residues. CDR3 protein: CASSTSGRSDYEQYF. The CDR3 DNA reads TGTGCCAGCAGCACTAGCGGGAGGAGTGACTACGAGCAGTACTTC.

The gene calls are TRBV7-8 and TRBJ2-7; TRBD2 aligns across 12 bases. CDR3 length equals 18 residues. Losses at the gene ends were 1 base for V and 5 bases for J; bases not matched to a gene: 12. Germline CDR1 and CDR2: SGHVS and FQNEAQ. The CDR3 reads CASSLVVGLAGGPNEQYF. The CDR3 bases are TGTGCCAGCAGCTTAGTGGTTGGGCTAGCGGGAGGGCCGAACGAGCAGTACTTC.

This clonotype was counted only a few times. V and J are TRBV5-1 and TRBJ2-1; perhaps TRBD2 as D (6 bases). The V gene lost 1 base and the J gene lost 7 bases, with 18 bases spanning the gap. This CDR3 comprises 16 residues. The germline gives CDR1 SGHRS, CDR2 YFSETQ. As DNA, the CDR3 is TGCGCCAGCAGCTTGTCAGGCGGGGTCGGTGGGAATGAGCAGTTCTTC. It is translated as CASSLSGGVGGNEQFF. The full variable domain, with the rest looked up from reference TRBV5-1 and TRBJ2-1, is KAGVTQTPRYLIKTRGQQVTLSCSPISGHRSVSWYQQTPGQGLQFLFEYFSETQRNKGNFPGRFSGRQFSNSRSEMNVSTLELGDSALYLCASSLSGGVGGNEQFFGPGTRLTVL.